This is a list of T cell receptor beta chains from one sample in a study of cytomegalovirus exposure and HLA in healthy donors. Assay used: immunoSEQ multiplex PCR; TCRdb lists only in-frame clones, some missing. The listing records around 140,000 clones. Material for sequencing was PBMCs. These receptors were taken from a young woman in good health and CMV-seronegative. The CDR3 runs from the conserved cysteine through the conserved F or W. The D gene is left open where the match is weak.

>-|TRBV7-9|TRBJ2-1|14
CASSLRGGTNEQFF
TGTGCCAGCAGCTTGAGGGGGGGGACCAATGAGCAGTTCTTC
>-|TRBV7-9|TRBJ1-3|16
CASSAGPREAGNTIYF
TGTGCCAGCAGCGCCGGACCCAGGGAAGCTGGAAACACCATATATTTT
>-|TRBV7-8|TRBJ1-4|12
CASSSNNEKLFF
TGTGCCAGCAGCTCAAATAATGAAAAACTGTTTTTT
>TRBD1|TRBV10-3|TRBJ2-7|15
CAISVGTGGLSEQYF
TGTGCCATCAGTGTCGGGACAGGGGGTCTCAGCGAGCAGTACTTC
>TRBD2|TRBV2|TRBJ2-7|13
CASRGGLAGEQYF
TGTGCCAGCAGGGGGGGACTAGCGGGCGAGCAGTACTTC
>TRBD1|TRBV7-3|TRBJ2-5|15
CASSQTGTGGETQYF
TGTGCCAGCAGCCAAACCGGGACAGGGGGGGAGACCCAGTACTTC
>-|TRBV30|TRBJ1-4|14
CAWRSQIFNEKLFF
TGTGCCTGGAGATCCCAGATTTTTAATGAAAAACTGTTTTTT
>-|TRBV30|TRBJ1-1|13
CAWSDFGNTEAFF
TGTGCCTGGAGCGACTTCGGGAACACTGAAGCTTTCTTT
>-|TRBV27|TRBJ2-1|13
CASSLSTVHEQFF
TGTGCCAGCAGTTTATCGACAGTCCATGAGCAGTTCTTC
>TRBD2|TRBV27|TRBJ2-1|15
CASSWLAGAYNEQFF
TGTGCCAGCAGTTGGCTAGCGGGAGCCTACAATGAGCAGTTCTTC
>TRBD2|TRBV10-2|TRBJ2-5|16
CASSAILAGGGETQYF
TGCGCCAGCAGCGCCATACTAGCGGGAGGAGGTGAGACCCAGTACTTC
>-|TRBV9|TRBJ1-3|14
CASRPQGTGNTIYF
TGTGCCAGCAGGCCTCAGGGAACTGGAAACACCATATATTTT
>TRBD1|TRBV27|TRBJ1-2|14
CASSLGGSAYGYTF
TGTGCCAGCAGTCTAGGGGGCAGCGCCTATGGCTACACCTTC
>TRBD2|TRBV7-9|TRBJ2-1|15
CASSSGTSGYNEQFF
TGTGCCAGCAGCTCCGGGACTAGCGGATACAATGAGCAGTTCTTC
>-|TRBV6-1|TRBJ1-6|17
CASSEVVKSSYNSPLHF
TGTGCCAGCAGTGAAGTGGTAAAGAGCTCCTATAATTCACCCCTCCACTTT
>-|TRBV2|TRBJ2-1|8
CASTIKFF
TGTGCCAGCACTATTAAGTTCTTC
>TRBD2|TRBV4-1|TRBJ2-3|15
CASSQLPSGRYTQYF
TGCGCCAGCAGCCAATTACCTAGCGGGAGATATACGCAGTATTTT
>-|TRBV6-6|TRBJ1-2|16
CASSYSHLEFVYGYTF
TGTGCCAGCAGTTACTCGCATTTGGAGTTCGTCTATGGCTACACCTTC
>-|TRBV5-1|TRBJ1-3|15
CASSLAGASGNTIYF
TGCGCCAGCAGCTTGGCAGGGGCCTCTGGAAACACCATATATTTT
>-|TRBV6-1|TRBJ1-4|13
CASSRGSNEKLFF
TGTGCCAGCAGTAGGGGGTCTAATGAAAAACTGTTTTTT
>TRBD1|TRBV5-1|TRBJ1-2|15
CASSPDNGQGYGYTF
TGCGCCAGCAGCCCGGACAACGGACAGGGCTATGGCTACACCTTC
>-|TRBV2|TRBJ1-5|15
CASSVPGGANQPQHF
TGTGCCAGCAGTGTCCCGGGGGGGGCCAATCAGCCCCAGCATTTT
>-|TRBV2|TRBJ1-2|12
CASSGVSGGYTF
TGTGCCAGCAGCGGCGTGTCGGGGGGCTACACCTTC
>-|TRBV9|TRBJ2-7|13
CASPPGRDYEQYF
TGTGCCAGCCCCCCGGGCAGGGACTACGAGCAGTACTTC